This is a list of T cell receptor beta chains from one sample in a study of graft-versus-host responses after intestinal transplantation. Antigens for these TCRs are unknown. Libraries were prepared by immunoSEQ multiplex PCR; TCRdb keeps only in-frame clonotypes and omits some of them. This sample carries about 86,000 clones, about 85% of them seen once, and the ten largest clones take roughly 0.3%. The sample consisted of unstimulated CD4+ T cells sorted from spleen or lymph node cells, taken before transplant. The receptors here all came from a human donor who was the organ donor for an intestinal transplant. Each CDR3 is given with its conserved first and last residue. A D gene is named only where the DNA matches it firmly. Not every row has a clone size; where given, it reads once, few, many or a size class.

v_call: TRBV25-1; clone_size: .; d_call: .; j_call: TRBJ2-7; cdr3_length: 16; cdr3_aa: CASSTGTPYQLYEQYF; cdr3_nt: TGTGCCAGCAGCACCGGGACACCCTACCAGCTCTACGAGCAGTACTTC
v_call: TRBV28; clone_size: .; d_call: .; j_call: TRBJ2-3; cdr3_length: 12; cdr3_aa: CATLIPGDTQYF; cdr3_nt: TGTGCCACCCTCATCCCAGGCGATACGCAGTATTTT
v_call: TRBV5-6; clone_size: few; d_call: .; j_call: TRBJ1-3; cdr3_length: 15; cdr3_aa: CASSLVAGTSNTIYF; cdr3_nt: TGTGCCAGCAGCTTGGTTGCGGGGACTTCCAACACCATATATTTT
v_call: TRBV5-1; clone_size: .; d_call: .; j_call: TRBJ2-5; cdr3_length: 14; cdr3_aa: CASSWSDSQETQYF; cdr3_nt: TGCGCCAGCAGCTGGTCGGACAGCCAAGAGACCCAGTACTTC
v_call: TRBV20-1; clone_size: once; d_call: .; j_call: TRBJ2-2; cdr3_length: 11; cdr3_aa: CSAYTTGELFF; cdr3_nt: TGCAGTGCTTACACCACCGGGGAGCTGTTTTTT
v_call: TRBV6-6; clone_size: few; d_call: .; j_call: TRBJ1-3; cdr3_length: 13; cdr3_aa: CASRASSGNTIYF; cdr3_nt: TGTGCCAGCAGGGCTTCCTCTGGAAACACCATATATTTT
v_call: TRBV28; clone_size: .; d_call: .; j_call: TRBJ2-1; cdr3_length: 15; cdr3_aa: CASSLGGTRPNEQFF; cdr3_nt: TGTGCCAGCAGTTTAGGCGGGACGAGACCTAATGAGCAGTTCTTC
v_call: TRBV4-2; clone_size: .; d_call: .; j_call: TRBJ2-5; cdr3_length: 15; cdr3_aa: CASSQEGGIGKTQYF; cdr3_nt: TGTGCCAGCAGCCAAGAGGGCGGGATCGGCAAGACCCAGTACTTC
v_call: TRBV28; clone_size: once; d_call: TRBD1; j_call: TRBJ2-7; cdr3_length: 15; cdr3_aa: CASSPRTGIFHEQYF; cdr3_nt: TGTGCCAGCAGCCCCAGGACAGGGATCTTCCACGAGCAGTACTTC
v_call: TRBV5-1; clone_size: .; d_call: .; j_call: TRBJ1-1; cdr3_length: 14; cdr3_aa: CASSLDLRNTEAFF; cdr3_nt: TGCGCCAGCAGCTTGGATCTCAGAAACACTGAAGCTTTCTTT
v_call: TRBV19; clone_size: .; d_call: .; j_call: TRBJ1-6; cdr3_length: 16; cdr3_aa: CASSLQGSSYNSPLHF; cdr3_nt: TGTGCCAGCAGTCTCCAGGGGAGCTCCTATAATTCACCCCTCCACTTT
v_call: TRBV2; clone_size: .; d_call: .; j_call: TRBJ1-2; cdr3_length: 11; cdr3_aa: CASSQVRGYTF; cdr3_nt: TGTGCCAGCAGTCAAGTTCGGGGCTACACCTTC
v_call: TRBV28; clone_size: .; d_call: .; j_call: TRBJ1-5; cdr3_length: 14; cdr3_aa: CASSQTGSNQPQHF; cdr3_nt: TGTGCCAGCAGCCAAACAGGGTCGAATCAGCCCCAGCATTTT
v_call: TRBV9; clone_size: once; d_call: .; j_call: TRBJ1-3; cdr3_length: 14; cdr3_aa: CASGQSSSGNTIYF; cdr3_nt: TGTGCCAGCGGACAGTCAAGCTCTGGAAACACCATATATTTT
v_call: TRBV7-7; clone_size: .; d_call: TRBD2; j_call: TRBJ2-1; cdr3_length: 16; cdr3_aa: CASSSGLAGSYNEQFF; cdr3_nt: TGTGCTAGCAGTTCCGGACTAGCGGGGTCCTACAATGAGCAGTTCTTC
v_call: TRBV2; clone_size: .; d_call: .; j_call: TRBJ1-1; cdr3_length: 14; cdr3_aa: CASSGFLGATEAFF; cdr3_nt: TGTGCCAGCAGTGGGTTTTTGGGGGCAACTGAAGCTTTCTTT
v_call: TRBV2; clone_size: .; d_call: .; j_call: TRBJ2-1; cdr3_length: 13; cdr3_aa: CARGTLGGNEQFF; cdr3_nt: TGTGCCAGGGGGACCCTCGGGGGCAATGAGCAGTTCTTC
v_call: TRBV21-1; clone_size: .; d_call: .; j_call: TRBJ2-4; cdr3_length: 11; cdr3_aa: CASSKGELQYF; cdr3_nt: TGTGCCAGCAGCAAAGGAGAGCTTCAGTACTTC
v_call: TRBV7-2; clone_size: .; d_call: TRBD1; j_call: TRBJ2-7; cdr3_length: 15; cdr3_aa: CASSLGTGTAYEQYF; cdr3_nt: TGTGCCAGCAGCTTAGGGACAGGGACGGCTTACGAGCAGTACTTC
v_call: TRBV11-2; clone_size: .; d_call: TRBD1; j_call: TRBJ1-4; cdr3_length: 14; cdr3_aa: CASSPRGRGEKLFF; cdr3_nt: TGTGCCAGCAGCCCAAGGGGGCGCGGTGAAAAACTGTTTTTT
v_call: TRBV28; clone_size: few; d_call: TRBD1; j_call: TRBJ2-1; cdr3_length: 15; cdr3_aa: CASSLWGQGENEQFF; cdr3_nt: TGTGCCAGCAGTTTATGGGGACAGGGGGAAAATGAGCAGTTCTTC
v_call: TRBV28; clone_size: .; d_call: TRBD2; j_call: TRBJ2-3; cdr3_length: 15; cdr3_aa: CASSLRVGRAFSKYF; cdr3_nt: TGTGCCAGCAGTTTACGTGTCGGGAGGGCCTTTTCTAAGTATTTT
v_call: TRBV7-9; clone_size: .; d_call: .; j_call: TRBJ2-6; cdr3_length: 16; cdr3_aa: CASSLGSLVLANVLTF; cdr3_nt: TGTGCCAGCAGCTTAGGCTCACTGGTGTTGGCCAACGTCCTGACTTTC
v_call: TRBV6-5; clone_size: .; d_call: TRBD1; j_call: TRBJ1-2; cdr3_length: 14; cdr3_aa: CASSYLDRGYGYTF; cdr3_nt: TGTGCCAGCAGTTACCTGGACAGGGGCTATGGCTACACCTTC
v_call: TRBV6-4; clone_size: .; d_call: TRBD2; j_call: TRBJ2-3; cdr3_length: 13; cdr3_aa: CASSSSGTDTQYF; cdr3_nt: TGTGCCAGCAGTAGTAGCGGGACAGATACGCAGTATTTT
v_call: TRBV4-3; clone_size: .; d_call: TRBD1; j_call: TRBJ2-5; cdr3_length: 17; cdr3_aa: CASSLSPGQGAEETQYF; cdr3_nt: TGCGCCAGCAGCCTGTCCCCGGGACAGGGGGCCGAAGAGACCCAGTACTTC
v_call: TRBV5-1; clone_size: .; d_call: .; j_call: TRBJ1-4; cdr3_length: 16; cdr3_aa: CASSLGGGPRDEKLFF; cdr3_nt: TGCGCCAGCAGCTTGGGGGGAGGCCCACGGGATGAAAAACTGTTTTTT
v_call: TRBV27; clone_size: once; d_call: TRBD2; j_call: TRBJ2-7; cdr3_length: 14; cdr3_aa: CASSLSGRINEQYF; cdr3_nt: TGTGCCAGCAGTTTGAGCGGGAGGATCAACGAGCAGTACTTC
v_call: TRBV7-2; clone_size: .; d_call: .; j_call: TRBJ2-3; cdr3_length: 14; cdr3_aa: CASSLFVAADTQYF; cdr3_nt: TGTGCCAGCAGCTTATTTGTGGCGGCAGATACGCAGTATTTT
v_call: TRBV11-3; clone_size: once; d_call: TRBD2; j_call: TRBJ2-1; cdr3_length: 14; cdr3_aa: CASSFSGGANEQFF; cdr3_nt: TGTGCCAGCAGCTTCAGCGGGGGGGCAAATGAGCAGTTCTTC
v_call: TRBV5-4; clone_size: once; d_call: TRBD1; j_call: TRBJ1-1; cdr3_length: 15; cdr3_aa: CASSFGGLGQTEAFF; cdr3_nt: TGTGCCAGCAGCTTTGGGGGGCTGGGACAGACTGAAGCTTTCTTT
v_call: TRBV2; clone_size: few; d_call: .; j_call: TRBJ2-3; cdr3_length: 15; cdr3_aa: CASSPTSERADTQYF; cdr3_nt: TGTGCCAGCAGTCCAACCAGCGAGAGGGCAGATACGCAGTATTTT
v_call: TRBV29-1; clone_size: once; d_call: TRBD1; j_call: TRBJ2-2; cdr3_length: 16; cdr3_aa: CSVKKVGTGGPGELFF; cdr3_nt: TGCAGCGTTAAGAAGGTCGGGACAGGGGGTCCCGGGGAGCTGTTTTTT
v_call: TRBV2; clone_size: .; d_call: .; j_call: TRBJ2-3; cdr3_length: 14; cdr3_aa: CASSERVPTDTQYF; cdr3_nt: TGTGCCAGCAGCGAGCGAGTCCCAACAGATACGCAGTATTTT
v_call: TRBV4-2; clone_size: .; d_call: .; j_call: TRBJ1-5; cdr3_length: 17; cdr3_aa: CASSQDYGRRRGQPQHF; cdr3_nt: TGTGCCAGCAGCCAAGATTATGGCAGGCGCCGGGGGCAGCCCCAGCATTTT
v_call: TRBV30; clone_size: .; d_call: TRBD1; j_call: TRBJ1-2; cdr3_length: 14; cdr3_aa: CAWGIQGGHYGYTF; cdr3_nt: TGTGCCTGGGGCATCCAGGGGGGACACTATGGCTACACCTTC
v_call: TRBV6-5; clone_size: few; d_call: .; j_call: TRBJ1-2; cdr3_length: 13; cdr3_aa: CASSYEGDYGYTF; cdr3_nt: TGTGCCAGCAGTTACGAGGGAGACTATGGCTACACCTTC
v_call: TRBV19; clone_size: .; d_call: TRBD2; j_call: TRBJ2-3; cdr3_length: 18; cdr3_aa: CASSIPRFGGANADTQYF; cdr3_nt: TGTGCCAGTAGTATACCCCGGTTCGGGGGGGCCAACGCAGATACGCAGTATTTT
v_call: TRBV28; clone_size: .; d_call: TRBD1; j_call: TRBJ1-2; cdr3_length: 16; cdr3_aa: CASSPTPGAGGYGYTF; cdr3_nt: TGTGCCAGCAGTCCCACCCCCGGCGCAGGGGGGTATGGCTACACCTTC
v_call: TRBV9; clone_size: .; d_call: .; j_call: TRBJ2-1; cdr3_length: 13; cdr3_aa: CASSVGPRNEQFF; cdr3_nt: TGTGCCAGCAGCGTAGGGCCGAGGAATGAGCAGTTCTTC
v_call: TRBV6-1; clone_size: .; d_call: .; j_call: TRBJ1-2; cdr3_length: 13; cdr3_aa: CASSATTPYGYTF; cdr3_nt: TGTGCCAGCAGCGCGACAACGCCCTATGGCTACACCTTC
v_call: TRBV6-5; clone_size: .; d_call: .; j_call: TRBJ2-4; cdr3_length: 15; cdr3_aa: CASSYSGLRGNIQYF; cdr3_nt: TGTGCCAGCAGTTACTCCGGTTTAAGGGGAAACATTCAGTACTTC
v_call: TRBV5-1; clone_size: .; d_call: .; j_call: TRBJ2-7; cdr3_length: 12; cdr3_aa: CASSRDMDEQYF; cdr3_nt: TGCGCCAGCAGCAGGGACATGGACGAGCAGTACTTC